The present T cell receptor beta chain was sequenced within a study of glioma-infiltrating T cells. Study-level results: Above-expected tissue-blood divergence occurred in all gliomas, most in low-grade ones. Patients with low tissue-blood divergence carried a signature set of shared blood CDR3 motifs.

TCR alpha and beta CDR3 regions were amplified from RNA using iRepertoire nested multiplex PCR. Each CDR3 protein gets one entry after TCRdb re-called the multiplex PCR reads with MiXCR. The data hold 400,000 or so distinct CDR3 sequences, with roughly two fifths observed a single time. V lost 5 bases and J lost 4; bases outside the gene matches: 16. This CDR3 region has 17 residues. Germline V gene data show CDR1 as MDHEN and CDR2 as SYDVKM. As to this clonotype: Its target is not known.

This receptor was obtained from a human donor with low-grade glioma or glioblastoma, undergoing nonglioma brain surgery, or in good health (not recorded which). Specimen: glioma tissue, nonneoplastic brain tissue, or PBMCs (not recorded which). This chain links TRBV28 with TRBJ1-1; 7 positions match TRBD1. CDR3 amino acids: CASSPRAGTAGSTEAFF. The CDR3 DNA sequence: TGTGCCAGCAGTCCCAGGGCCGGGACAGCCGGATCCACTGAAGCTTTCTTT. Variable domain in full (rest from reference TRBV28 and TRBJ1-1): DVKVTQSSRYLVKRTGEKVFLECVQDMDHENMFWYRQDPGLGLRLIYFSYDVKMKEKGDIPEGYSVSREKKERFSLILESASTNQTSMYLCASSPRAGTAGSTEAFFGQGTRLTVV.